Each of the 21 T cell receptor beta chains below was sequenced from the same sample in a study of blood T cell repertoires in COVID-19. TCRdb keeps only in-frame clones here, not all; method: immunoSEQ multiplex PCR. In the table there are approximately 140,000 clones, roughly 79% of which are singletons. Sequenced input: peripheral blood. These receptors were taken from a human donor with acute or convalescent COVID-19. The donor label of this sample is uncertain.

The chain has TRBV5-4 and TRBJ2-3, with 9 bases fitting TRBD2. The CDR3 contains 16 residues. V shed 0 bases and J 7 bases; nucleotides not matched to a gene: 9. Germline V lookup: CDR1 SGHNT, CDR2 YYREEE (reference sequence). The CDR3 region is CASSLEGGGAENTQYF. The CDR3 DNA reads TGTGCCAGCAGCTTGGAAGGCGGGGGGGCCGAGAATACGCAGTATTTT.

This clone was observed at least ten times. This sequence joins TRBV24-1 and TRBJ2-3, with TRBD1 matching over 7 bases. Germline V lookup: CDR1 KGHDR, CDR2 SFDVKD. This CDR3 has 17 amino acids. V gave up 0 bases and J gave up 0 bases; unmatched junction bases: 5. CDR3 sequence reads: CATSDLTPGGSTDTQYF. CDR3 sequence (DNA): TGTGCCACCAGTGATTTGACCCCAGGGGGTAGCACAGATACGCAGTATTTT.

In its sample, this clone was seen many times. The chain links TRBV7-9 to TRBJ1-1, with 7 bases that match TRBD1. Germline V gene lookup returns CDR1 SEHNR and CDR2 FQNEAQ (reference sequence). The CDR3 has 16 amino acids. J gave up 1 base and V 0 bases, and 5 bases lay outside the gene matches. The CDR3 sequence: CASSLAGGRTNTEAFF. The CDR3 region has the DNA TGTGCCAGCAGCTTAGCAGGGGGCCGAACGAACACTGAAGCTTTCTTT.

The V and J genes are TRBV3-1 (or the pseudogene TRBV3-2) and TRBJ1-6, with TRBD1 identical over 11 bases. From germline, CDR1 is LGHDT and CDR2 YNNKEL (reference sequence). CDR3 length equals 14 residues. Trimming at V came to 4 bases and at J to 9 bases, leaving 2 bases not matched to a gene. CDR3 nucleotide sequence: TGTGCCAGCAGCCTGGGACAGGGGGGTTCACCCCTCCACTTT. As protein: CASSLGQGGSPLHF.

The rearrangement joins TRBV18 to TRBJ1-6, with D possibly matching TRBD1 (6 bases). V dropped 3 bases and J dropped 0 bases, with 9 bases sitting between them. This CDR3 is 16 amino acids long. Germline lookup yields CDR1 KGHSH and CDR2 LQKENI. The chain's CDR3 is CASSPQGSSYNSPLHF. The CDR3 bases are TGTGCCAGCTCACCCCAGGGGAGCTCCTATAATTCACCCCTCCACTTT.

In its sample, this clone was seen a few times. The V call is TRBV9, the J call TRBJ1-6; D gene unclear. The germline V gene encodes CDR1 SGDLS and CDR2 YYNGEE. Trimming removed 4 bases at V and 4 bases at J, with 12 bases between. CDR3 length equals 15 residues. The CDR3 spells CASSPDPGYNSPLHF. CDR3 DNA: TGTGCCAGCAGCCCCGACCCGGGGTATAATTCACCCCTCCACTTT.

The genes are TRBV13 and TRBJ2-5; 7 bases match TRBD2. From germline, CDR1 is PRHDT and CDR2 FYEKMQ (reference sequence). This CDR3 is 15 amino acids long. With V trimmed by 3 bases and J by 5 bases, 9 bases remained unmatched. The CDR3 spells CASSLLAVRGETQYF. The CDR3 DNA reads as TGTGCCAGCAGCTTGCTAGCGGTCCGCGGGGAGACCCAGTACTTC.

The chain combines TRBV3-1 (or the pseudogene TRBV3-2) with TRBJ2-5, with 7 bases matching TRBD2. The germline V gene has CDR1 LGHDT and CDR2 YNNKEL (reference sequence). Losses at the gene ends were 4 bases for V and 4 bases for J; bases not matched to a gene: 12. The CDR3 totals 16 residues. The CDR3 protein is CASSPRWGGIIETQYF. The CDR3 coding sequence is TGTGCCAGCAGCCCAAGGTGGGGGGGAATTATAGAGACCCAGTACTTC.

The rearrangement joins TRBV5-4 to TRBJ1-1; D unresolved. V dropped 4 bases and J dropped 2 bases, with 21 bases sitting between them. This CDR3 has 17 residues. Germline CDR1 is SGHNT and CDR2 is YYREEE (reference sequence). Written as DNA, the CDR3 is TGTGCCAGCAGCCCAGAGGTTTCGGGGTTAATCAACACTGAAGCTTTCTTT. It specifies CASSPEVSGLINTEAFF.

The chain is built from TRBV27 and TRBJ2-1; TRBD2 is a possible D gene (7 bases). Deletions cut 7 bases from V and 3 bases from J, with 25 bases between. This CDR3 comprises 18 residues. CDR1 MNHEY and CDR2 SMNVEV come from the germline V gene (reference sequence). In nucleotides, the CDR3 is TGTGCCAGCACCGAAGGGGTGCGGGGGCCTCACCTCTACAATGAGCAGTTCTTC. This gives the protein CASTEGVRGPHLYNEQFF.

V is TRBV27 and J is TRBJ1-1; possibly TRBD1 for D (5 bases). The CDR3 is 15 residues long. Deletions cut 0 bases from V and 4 bases from J, with 12 bases between. The germline V gene has CDR1 MNHEY and CDR2 SMNVEV (reference sequence). The CDR3 protein is CASSLSIGGSTEAFF. The CDR3 coding sequence is TGTGCCAGCAGTTTATCGATCGGGGGTAGCACTGAAGCTTTCTTT.

The gene calls are TRBV2 and TRBJ2-1; 8 bases agree with TRBD1. The CDR3 loop spans 15 amino acids. V was pared by 6 bases and J by 6 bases, with 10 bases of the junction left unmatched. Per the germline V gene, CDR1 is SNHLY and CDR2 is FYNNEI. The CDR3 here is CASRGDRSEANEQFF. CDR3 sequence (DNA): TGTGCCAGCAGGGGGGACAGGAGTGAGGCCAATGAGCAGTTCTTC. Filled out from reference TRBV2 and TRBJ2-1, the complete variable domain reads EPEVTQTPSHQVTQMGQEVILRCVPISNHLYFYWYRQILGQKVEFLVSFYNNEISEKSEIFDDQFSVERPDGSNFTLKIRSTKLEDSAMYFCASRGDRSEANEQFFGPGTRLTVL.

This clone was counted at least ten times. The chain carries TRBV5-4 and TRBJ2-5; TRBD1 agrees at 8 bases. This CDR3 region has 12 residues. In germline, CDR1 is SGHNT, CDR2 YYREEE (reference sequence). V gave up 5 bases and J gave up 5 bases; unmatched junction bases: 2. In DNA, the CDR3 is TGTGCCAGCAGGAGGGACAGGGAGACCCAGTACTTC. This encodes CASRRDRETQYF.

This chain uses TRBV4-1 with TRBJ1-6; D is unresolved. V lost 1 base, J lost 3 bases, and 16 bases lay in between. The germline V gene has CDR1 MGHRA and CDR2 YSYEKL. The CDR3 is 18 residues long. CDR3 region: CASSQVDMGLGYNSPLHF. CDR3 coding DNA: TGCGCCAGCAGCCAAGTCGACATGGGCCTGGGCTATAATTCACCCCTCCACTTT.

The chain joins TRBV30 to TRBJ1-2; perhaps TRBD1 as D (5 bases). Trimming left V 3 bases short and J 1 base short, with 6 bases between. This CDR3 is 12 amino acids long. Germline V gene lookup returns CDR1 GTSNPN and CDR2 SVGIG (reference sequence). The DNA for the CDR3 is TGTGCCTGGAGGGGGCTTAACTATGGCTACACCTTC. Protein: CAWRGLNYGYTF.

CDR3 sequence (DNA): TGTGCCAGCAGCCGCCCGGGACAGGAAGGCACTGAAGCTTTCTTT. As protein: CASSRPGQEGTEAFF. The genes are TRBV14 and TRBJ1-1; 8 positions match TRBD1. Germline trimming cut 4 bases from V and 4 bases from J; bases unmatched to any gene: 8. Per germline, CDR1 SGHDN and CDR2 FVKESK. The CDR3 consists of 15 residues. Variable domain in full (rest from reference TRBV14 and TRBJ1-1): EAGVTQFPSHSVIEKGQTVTLRCDPISGHDNLYWYRRVMGKEIKFLLHFVKESKQDESGMPNNRFLAERTGGTYSTLKVQPAELEDSGVYFCASSRPGQEGTEAFFGQGTRLTVV.

The V gene is TRBV9, the J gene TRBJ1-4; no clear D gene. CDR1 and CDR2 (germline): SGDLS, YYNGEE. The CDR3 runs 13 residues. Trimming stripped 2 bases from V and 8 bases from J, with 10 bases between. The CDR3 DNA is TGTGCCAGCAGCGTGGGCAGCCAAGAAAAACTGTTTTTT. Its protein product is CASSVGSQEKLFF.

This clone was observed at least ten times. The chain carries TRBV5-1 and TRBJ2-7; 11 bases are a match to TRBD1. Looked up from germline, CDR1 is SGHRS and CDR2 is YFSETQ. The CDR3 length is 14 residues. J was trimmed by 6 bases and V by 4 bases; bases with no gene match: 6. In nucleotides, the CDR3 is TGCGCCAGCAGCACCGGACAGGGGGCTGTCGAGCAGTACTTC. Encoded protein: CASSTGQGAVEQYF.

This clone was counted between two and nine times. This sequence joins TRBV6-1 and TRBJ2-2; 7 bases are shared with TRBD1. The CDR3 contains 15 residues. V gave up 6 bases and J gave up 2 bases; unmatched junction bases: 6. The V gene's germline CDR1 is MNHNS and CDR2 SASEGT. CDR3 nucleotides: TGTGCCAGCAGGTCTACAGGGGTTAACACCGGGGAGCTGTTTTTT. This translates into CASRSTGVNTGELFF.

The gene calls are TRBV9 and TRBJ2-1; 10 bases align to TRBD1. J lost 5 bases, V lost 4 bases, and 6 bases had no gene match. Germline V gene lookup returns CDR1 SGDLS and CDR2 YYNGEE. The CDR3 is made up of 15 amino acids. The CDR3 sequence is CASSYRQGANNEQFF. The CDR3 region has the DNA TGTGCCAGCAGCTACCGACAGGGGGCTAACAATGAGCAGTTCTTC.

The chain links TRBV2 to TRBJ1-1, with 12 bases aligning to TRBD1. CDR3 size: 15 residues. Per the germline V gene, CDR1 is SNHLY and CDR2 is FYNNEI. J was trimmed by 4 bases and V by 6 bases; bases with no gene match: 6. The CDR3 spells CASRGDRGPGTEAFF. In nucleotides, the CDR3 is TGTGCCAGCAGAGGGGACAGGGGGCCGGGCACTGAAGCTTTCTTT.